The 2 T cell receptor beta chains given below trace back to one sample, sequenced in a study of regulatory T cells in long-lasting Graves disease. Time point defined: newly diagnosed GD, antithyroid drugs for less than 3 months. Isolated PBMC RNA provided the starting material for the TCR library. Assembly of TCR beta libraries relied on iRepertoire HTBI primers together with Arm-PCR of CDR3 regions. TCRdb called the multiplex PCR reads again in MiXCR, with one record for every CDR3 protein. The sample has about 560,000 distinct CDR3 sequences; 15% to 20% are singletons. This sample also belongs to another study, concerning T cells in Graves' hyperthyroidism and ophthalmopathy.

The source was peripheral blood mononuclear cells (PBMCs), collected at new diagnosis, from a patient treated with antithyroid drugs. These receptors all come from a man between 18 and 29 years old with Graves disease.

This clonotype was seen at least ten times. The V and J genes are TRBV28 and TRBJ2-1; 9 bases are a match to TRBD2. Looked up from germline, CDR1 is MDHEN and CDR2 is SYDVKM. The CDR3 loop spans 15 amino acids. V was clipped by 5 bases and J by 7 bases; unmatched bases: 9. In DNA, the CDR3 is TGTGCCAGCAGTCGTCATAGCGGGAGCAGAAATGAGCAGTTCTTC. Protein sequence: CASSRHSGSRNEQFF.

This clonotype was recorded a few times. The chain is built from TRBV7-2 and TRBJ2-4; 10 nucleotides agree with TRBD2. From germline, CDR1 is SGHTA and CDR2 FQGNSA. This CDR3 has 17 residues. The J segment lost 4 bases and the V segment lost 4 bases, leaving 10 bases of the junction unmatched. The CDR3 sequence: CASSSDPVLAGKNIQYF. The CDR3 nucleotides read TGTGCCAGCAGCTCCGATCCCGTACTAGCGGGAAAAAACATTCAGTACTTC.